This is a list of T cell receptor beta chains from one sample in a study of shared T cell receptors in the human thymus. The repertoire was sequenced with immunoSEQ multiplex PCR; TCRdb's copy has only in-frame clones and lacks some. The table lists 700,000 to 750,000 clones, roughly 85% of them singletons. The same data also went into a second study, on human thymus T cells.

The sample taken for sequencing was thymocytes. The receptors were gathered from a girl under three years old with a congenital heart defect. The CDR3 runs from the conserved cysteine through the conserved F or W. The order of the fields is clone size, V gene, D gene, J gene, CDR3 DNA, CDR3 protein. D genes are given only for firm matches. Rows give clone size only sometimes, using once, few, many, or a class for an expanded clone.

clone size: -
V gene: TRBV11-2
D gene: -
J gene: TRBJ1-2
CDR3 DNA: TGTGCCAGCAGCTCGATTATAGGGGCTAGGGAAGGCTACACCTTC
CDR3 protein: CASSSIIGAREGYTF

clone size: once
V gene: TRBV2
D gene: -
J gene: TRBJ1-2
CDR3 DNA: TGTGCCAGCAGTTCAGGGGTCAGTTATGGCTACACCTTC
CDR3 protein: CASSSGVSYGYTF

clone size: -
V gene: TRBV7-8
D gene: -
J gene: TRBJ1-4
CDR3 DNA: TGTGCCAGCAGCTTAGAAGGTTCGGCGAGGGAACACTTCGCAACTAATGAAAAACTGTTTTTT
CDR3 protein: CASSLEGSAREHFATNEKLFF

clone size: -
V gene: TRBV19
D gene: -
J gene: TRBJ1-2
CDR3 DNA: TGTGCCAGTGCCCCCTTCGCCAGATACCGATATGGCTACACCTTC
CDR3 protein: CASAPFARYRYGYTF

clone size: -
V gene: TRBV4-1
D gene: -
J gene: TRBJ2-5
CDR3 DNA: TGCGCCAGCAGCCCCCCGGGTGGGGGCGACGAGACCCAGTACTTC
CDR3 protein: CASSPPGGGDETQYF

clone size: -
V gene: TRBV5-1
D gene: -
J gene: TRBJ2-7
CDR3 DNA: TGCGCCAGCAGCTTTCTGTACAGCTGGTCCTACGAGCAGTACTTC
CDR3 protein: CASSFLYSWSYEQYF

clone size: -
V gene: TRBV27
D gene: TRBD2
J gene: TRBJ2-2
CDR3 DNA: TGTGCCACCAGACTAGCGGGTCTCACCGGGGAGCTGTTTTTT
CDR3 protein: CATRLAGLTGELFF

clone size: -
V gene: TRBV28
D gene: TRBD1
J gene: TRBJ1-6
CDR3 DNA: TGTGCCAGCAGGACGGACAGGGTTGTCAATTCACCCCTCCACTTT
CDR3 protein: CASRTDRVVNSPLHF

clone size: -
V gene: TRBV27
D gene: -
J gene: TRBJ1-1
CDR3 DNA: TGTGCCAGCAGTTTAGGTGGCTTGATGAACACTGAAGCTTTCTTT
CDR3 protein: CASSLGGLMNTEAFF

clone size: -
V gene: TRBV5-6
D gene: -
J gene: TRBJ2-7
CDR3 DNA: TGTGCCAGCAGCCGAGGGGGGGACAGGTTCTACGAGCAGTACTTC
CDR3 protein: CASSRGGDRFYEQYF

clone size: -
V gene: TRBV5-6
D gene: -
J gene: TRBJ2-7
CDR3 DNA: TGTGCCAGCAGCTTTTATACCCCTCTTTTTAGCTCCTACGAGCAGTACTTC
CDR3 protein: CASSFYTPLFSSYEQYF

clone size: -
V gene: TRBV28
D gene: -
J gene: TRBJ1-1
CDR3 DNA: TGTGCCAGCAACCACGGGCAGCCGGAGGGAGCTTTCTTT
CDR3 protein: CASNHGQPEGAFF

clone size: -
V gene: TRBV5-8
D gene: -
J gene: TRBJ2-1
CDR3 DNA: TGTGCCAGCAGCCGAAAGGTTGCGGGGACGGGTGAGCAGTTCTTC
CDR3 protein: CASSRKVAGTGEQFF

clone size: -
V gene: TRBV19
D gene: TRBD1
J gene: TRBJ1-5
CDR3 DNA: TGTGCCAGTAGACCCCGACAGGGAGTTGGTCAGCCCCAGCATTTT
CDR3 protein: CASRPRQGVGQPQHF

clone size: -
V gene: TRBV6-5
D gene: -
J gene: TRBJ1-2
CDR3 DNA: TGTGCCAGCAGTCCCCAAGGGGGAGAGTGCTACACCTTC
CDR3 protein: CASSPQGGECYTF

clone size: -
V gene: TRBV6-5
D gene: -
J gene: TRBJ2-4
CDR3 DNA: TGTGCCAGCAGTCCGAGCGGACTAGCCAAAAACATTCAGTACTTC
CDR3 protein: CASSPSGLAKNIQYF

clone size: -
V gene: TRBV30
D gene: -
J gene: TRBJ1-1
CDR3 DNA: TGTGCCTGGACCCCTTCCGGGCAGGGCGTCACTGAAGCTTTCTTT
CDR3 protein: CAWTPSGQGVTEAFF

clone size: -
V gene: TRBV27
D gene: -
J gene: TRBJ1-2
CDR3 DNA: TGTGCCAGCGCAGAGGGGGATCCTCTAGACGCCGTGGACTATGGCTACACCTTC
CDR3 protein: CASAEGDPLDAVDYGYTF

clone size: -
V gene: TRBV21-1
D gene: -
J gene: TRBJ2-3
CDR3 DNA: TGTGCCAGCAGCAGCTTACGGGGAGTTCTTCTTTACACAGATACGCAGTATTTT
CDR3 protein: CASSSLRGVLLYTDTQYF

clone size: -
V gene: TRBV28
D gene: -
J gene: TRBJ2-7
CDR3 DNA: TGTGCCAGCAGTTCTCAACCCGGGACACCTTTAGCCTACGAGCAGTACTTC
CDR3 protein: CASSSQPGTPLAYEQYF

clone size: -
V gene: TRBV5-8
D gene: -
J gene: TRBJ1-5
CDR3 DNA: TGTGCCAGCAACCACTCGGGGAACCGCAATCAGCCCCAGCATTTT
CDR3 protein: CASNHSGNRNQPQHF

clone size: -
V gene: TRBV6-6
D gene: -
J gene: TRBJ1-1
CDR3 DNA: TGTGCCAGCAGCCCTGGGCGGGGCACTGAAGCTTTCTTT
CDR3 protein: CASSPGRGTEAFF

clone size: -
V gene: TRBV2
D gene: -
J gene: TRBJ2-5
CDR3 DNA: TGTGCCAGCCAAGCCAAACCCGAAGAGACCCAGTACTTC
CDR3 protein: CASQAKPEETQYF

clone size: -
V gene: TRBV7-7
D gene: TRBD1
J gene: TRBJ2-1
CDR3 DNA: TGTGCTAGCAGCTCCGACAGGGCCCGATACAATGAGCAGTTCTTC
CDR3 protein: CASSSDRARYNEQFF

clone size: -
V gene: TRBV5-6
D gene: -
J gene: TRBJ1-6
CDR3 DNA: TGTGCCAGCAGCTTGGGGGGCGCCAGGCGTCTCAGGGTTACCCTCCACTTT
CDR3 protein: CASSLGGARRLRVTLHF

clone size: -
V gene: TRBV12-5
D gene: -
J gene: TRBJ1-2
CDR3 DNA: TGCGCTACCCCTAAAACAGGGAACTCCAGTGGCTACACCTTC
CDR3 protein: CATPKTGNSSGYTF

clone size: -
V gene: TRBV5-1
D gene: -
J gene: TRBJ2-2
CDR3 DNA: TGCGCCAGCAGCTTGGGAGGAGACACCGGGGAGCTGTTTTTT
CDR3 protein: CASSLGGDTGELFF

clone size: -
V gene: TRBV18
D gene: -
J gene: TRBJ1-2
CDR3 DNA: TGTGCCAGCTCACCACCGTCCGAGGATGGCTACACCTTC
CDR3 protein: CASSPPSEDGYTF

clone size: -
V gene: TRBV7-2
D gene: -
J gene: TRBJ2-7
CDR3 DNA: TGTGCCAGCAGCTTAAGGGAGCGCCCGAGCTCCTACGAGCAGTACTTC
CDR3 protein: CASSLRERPSSYEQYF

clone size: few
V gene: TRBV7-9
D gene: -
J gene: TRBJ2-3
CDR3 DNA: TGTGCCAGCAGGGGTTTGGCGGGGGCTAACACAGATACGCAGTATTTT
CDR3 protein: CASRGLAGANTDTQYF

clone size: once
V gene: TRBV27
D gene: -
J gene: TRBJ1-1
CDR3 DNA: TGTGCCAGCGGATTGAGTGTTCGAGGCAACACTGAAGCTTTCTTT
CDR3 protein: CASGLSVRGNTEAFF

clone size: -
V gene: TRBV28
D gene: TRBD2
J gene: TRBJ2-3
CDR3 DNA: TGTGCCAGCAGTCCTATAGCGGGCCCCCATCATGACACAGATACGCAGTATTTT
CDR3 protein: CASSPIAGPHHDTDTQYF

clone size: -
V gene: TRBV27
D gene: -
J gene: TRBJ1-1
CDR3 DNA: TGTGCCAGCACCCCCCCTGGGGCCACTGAAGCTTTCTTT
CDR3 protein: CASTPPGATEAFF

clone size: -
V gene: TRBV28
D gene: -
J gene: TRBJ1-6
CDR3 DNA: TGTGCCAGCAGTCCTGGCCAGGCCCCCTCACCCCTCCACTTT
CDR3 protein: CASSPGQAPSPLHF

clone size: -
V gene: TRBV19
D gene: -
J gene: TRBJ2-1
CDR3 DNA: TGTGCCAGTATTGGGGGCGGGCCCAGGGGAAATGAGCAGTTCTTC
CDR3 protein: CASIGGGPRGNEQFF

clone size: once
V gene: TRBV5-1
D gene: TRBD2
J gene: TRBJ2-3
CDR3 DNA: TGCGCCAGCAGCATAGGACTAGTGACAGATACGCAGTATTTT
CDR3 protein: CASSIGLVTDTQYF

clone size: -
V gene: TRBV4-1
D gene: TRBD2
J gene: TRBJ2-3
CDR3 DNA: TGCGCCAGCAGCCAAGATAGGAAGCGGGGGGTTGCAGATACGCAGTATTTT
CDR3 protein: CASSQDRKRGVADTQYF

clone size: once
V gene: TRBV4-3
D gene: TRBD1
J gene: TRBJ1-6
CDR3 DNA: TGCGCCAGCAGCCATCGAGGACAGGGTGGCTCCTATAATTCACCCCTCCACTTT
CDR3 protein: CASSHRGQGGSYNSPLHF

clone size: -
V gene: TRBV2
D gene: TRBD1
J gene: TRBJ1-1
CDR3 DNA: TGTGCCAGCTATCAGGGGGAGGTCACTGAAGCTTTCTTT
CDR3 protein: CASYQGEVTEAFF

clone size: -
V gene: TRBV5-1
D gene: -
J gene: TRBJ1-1
CDR3 DNA: TGCGCCAGAAAACCTAGCGGCACTGAAGCTTTCTTT
CDR3 protein: CARKPSGTEAFF

clone size: -
V gene: TRBV2
D gene: -
J gene: TRBJ1-1
CDR3 DNA: TGTGCCAGCAGTAACACCGGGGGTGCAGCTTTCTTT
CDR3 protein: CASSNTGGAAFF

clone size: -
V gene: TRBV15
D gene: TRBD2
J gene: TRBJ2-2
CDR3 DNA: TGTGCCACCAGCAGAGGGTTCTACAGGACTAGCGGGGGGGCCGGGGAGCTGTTTTTT
CDR3 protein: CATSRGFYRTSGGAGELFF

clone size: -
V gene: TRBV7-2
D gene: -
J gene: TRBJ2-3
CDR3 DNA: TGTGCCAGCAGCTTCCTAACCGTCGTAGATACGCAGTATTTT
CDR3 protein: CASSFLTVVDTQYF

clone size: -
V gene: TRBV6-1
D gene: -
J gene: TRBJ1-2
CDR3 DNA: TGTGCCAGCAGTTTGCGGGCTCTTAACTATGGCTACACCTTC
CDR3 protein: CASSLRALNYGYTF

clone size: -
V gene: TRBV28
D gene: -
J gene: TRBJ1-5
CDR3 DNA: TGTGCCAGCAGTTACCCCGCCGGGGAGCCCCAGCATTTT
CDR3 protein: CASSYPAGEPQHF